These 14 T cell receptor beta chains came from one sample sequenced in a study of control samples from healthy donors and cancer patients. The method was immunoSEQ multiplex PCR; TCRdb's version includes in-frame clones alone and lacks a portion of them. This sample has about 140,000 clones, with roughly nine tenths found just once. Sequencing used blood. The receptors stem from a man aged 18 to 35 in good health.

The V call is TRBV29-1, the J call TRBJ1-1; the D is unclear. Deletions cut 5 bases from V and 0 bases from J, with 10 bases between. Germline-derived CDR1 and CDR2 are SQVTM and ANQGSEA. The CDR3 contains 13 residues. DNA for the CDR3: TGCAGCGTTATCGGGCTCCTGAACACTGAAGCTTTCTTT. This translates into CSVIGLLNTEAFF. Variable domain in full (rest from reference TRBV29-1 and TRBJ1-1): SAVISQKPSRDICQRGTSLTIQCQVDSQVTMMFWYRQQPGQSLTLIATANQGSEATYESGFVIDKFPISRPNLTFSTLTVSNMSPEDSSIYLCSVIGLLNTEAFFGQGTRLTVV.

This chain connects TRBV28 to TRBJ2-3; D tentatively reads TRBD1 or TRBD2 (7 bases each). CDR3 length: 16 residues. Germline loops: CDR1 MDHEN, CDR2 SYDVKM. Trimming shortened V by 2 bases and J by 4 bases, and 16 bases separated the two germline ends. CDR3 nucleotide sequence: TGTGCCAGCAGTTTAGGGAGGGGGCGAGGCGCAGATACGCAGTATTTT. Its translation is CASSLGRGRGADTQYF.

The CDR3 spells CASSMKGTTEAFF. The CDR3 region has the DNA TGTGCCAGTAGTATGAAGGGAACCACTGAAGCTTTCTTT. The gene calls are TRBV19 and TRBJ1-1; D not certain. CDR1 and CDR2 from the germline V gene are LNHDA and SQIVND (reference sequence). The CDR3 has 13 residues. V was cut by 3 bases and J by 4 bases, with 9 bases left in between.

The chain employs TRBV7-2 and TRBJ2-3; D may be TRBD2 (6 bases). CDR1 is SGHTA, CDR2 FQGNSA, per germline. The V end was cut by 5 bases, the J end by 2 bases, with 26 bases between. CDR3 size: 19 residues. Here the CDR3 DNA reads TGTGCCAGCAGCCCGCACCTTTGGGGCGGGGAGACGCCCACAGATACGCAGTATTTT. Translating it yields CASSPHLWGGETPTDTQYF. The entire variable domain, with the rest obtained from reference TRBV7-2 and TRBJ2-3, is as follows: GAGVSQSPSNKVTEKGKDVELRCDPISGHTALYWYRQSLGQGLEFLIYFQGNSAPDKSGLPSDRFSAERTGGSVSTLTIQRTQQEDSAVYLCASSPHLWGGETPTDTQYFGPGTRLTVL.

The gene calls are TRBV7-6 and TRBJ2-1; D is perhaps TRBD2 (6 bases). Germline V gene data show CDR1 as SGHVS and CDR2 as FNYEAQ. The V end was cut by 5 bases, the J end by 0 bases, with 17 bases between. The CDR3 sequence is 17 residues long. The CDR3 sequence is CASSRSSDGGSYNEQFF. The CDR3 DNA is TGTGCCAGCAGCCGTTCGAGTGACGGGGGCTCCTACAATGAGCAGTTCTTC.

CDR3 nucleotides: TGCGCCAGCAGCCCCGGGACCGCCCCCTCCAATGAGCAGTTCTTC. It is translated as CASSPGTAPSNEQFF. This chain connects TRBV5-1 to TRBJ2-1, with D perhaps assigned TRBD1 or TRBD2 (5 bases each). CDR1 is SGHRS and CDR2 is YFSETQ in the germline V gene. V was cut by 4 bases and J by 6 bases, with 17 bases left in between. The CDR3 spans 15 residues.

V is TRBV19 and J is TRBJ1-5; TRBD1 is a possible D gene (6 bases). The CDR3 is made up of 15 amino acids. V was trimmed by 3 bases and J by 2 bases, leaving 11 bases between them. The germline gives CDR1 LNHDA, CDR2 SQIVND (reference sequence). The CDR3 is CASSIRPGGNQPQHF. The CDR3 bases are TGTGCCAGTAGTATCCGGCCAGGGGGCAATCAGCCCCAGCATTTT.

This chain joins TRBV7-2 and TRBJ1-1; D call uncertain. V gave up 2 bases and J gave up 3 bases, with 7 bases separating them. The CDR3 is made up of 13 amino acids. Germline-derived CDR1 and CDR2 are SGHTA and FQGNSA. The CDR3 DNA is TGTGCCAGCAGCTTAAATCAGGACACTGAAGCTTTCTTT. Amino acids: CASSLNQDTEAFF.

The genes are TRBV19 and TRBJ2-5; either TRBD1 or TRBD2 may supply D (5 bases each). Germline CDR1 is LNHDA and CDR2 is SQIVND (reference sequence). Trimming cost V 3 bases and J 2 bases, with 22 bases left between them. CDR3 length: 18 amino acids. The CDR3 sequence is CASSMGSPGLLGQETQYF. CDR3 DNA: TGTGCCAGTAGTATGGGTTCTCCGGGGCTACTTGGGCAAGAGACCCAGTACTTC.

The chain has TRBV5-4 and TRBJ1-1; the D is unclear. The CDR3 totals 13 residues. Germline CDR1 and CDR2: SGHNT and YYREEE (reference sequence). Between the trimmed V and J ends, which lost 2 bases and 3 bases, there was a span of 8 bases. CDR3 protein: CASSLESYTEAFF. As DNA, the CDR3 is TGTGCCAGCAGCTTAGAGTCCTACACTGAAGCTTTCTTT.

V gene TRBV19 combines with J gene TRBJ1-2, with D maybe TRBD1 (5 bases). Germline loops: CDR1 LNHDA, CDR2 SQIVND (reference sequence). Trimming removed 6 bases at V and 2 bases at J, with 13 bases between. The CDR3 extends over 14 amino acids. This chain's CDR3 is CASSLRDGNYGYTF. The CDR3 DNA follows: TGTGCCAGTAGCCTCCGGGACGGGAACTATGGCTACACCTTC.

The chain has TRBV10-3 and TRBJ2-3, with 10 bases matching TRBD1. Germline V CDR1 and CDR2: ENHRY, SYGVKD. The CDR3 length is 13 residues. Unmatched junction bases numbered 2, after V lost 6 bases and J lost 5 bases. CDR3 region: CAIRGTGEDTQYF. The CDR3 DNA is TGTGCCATCAGGGGGACAGGGGAAGATACGCAGTATTTT.

The chain links TRBV12-3 or TRBV12-4 to TRBJ2-5, with D unresolved. V lost 6 bases and J lost 3, with 5 bases in between. The CDR3 covers 11 residues. The DNA for the CDR3 is TGTGCCAGCAGGAGAAAAGAGACCCAGTACTTC. Its protein product is CASRRKETQYF.

V is TRBV12-5 and J is TRBJ1-2, with 12 bases matching TRBD1. With V trimmed by 6 bases and J by 6 bases, 11 bases remained unmatched. Germline V lookup: CDR1 LGHNT, CDR2 FRNRAP. This CDR3 has 16 residues. CDR3 sequence: CASGQPPGQGADGYTF. The CDR3 DNA sequence: TGTGCTAGTGGCCAACCCCCGGGACAGGGGGCGGATGGCTACACCTTC.